The 26 T cell receptor beta chains listed next were all sequenced from one sample in a study of blood T cell repertoires in COVID-19. Using immunoSEQ multiplex PCR, the repertoire was profiled, and TCRdb retains in-frame clones only, with some absent. The sample yields 250,000 or so clones, 85% to 95% seen once. Sequencing was performed on PBMCs or T cells enriched from blood (not recorded which). The source is a man between 35 and 55 years old who had been exposed to COVID-19.

The chain carries TRBV28 and TRBJ1-2; TRBD1 agrees at 10 bases. This CDR3 contains 15 residues. Germline-derived CDR1 and CDR2 are MDHEN and SYDVKM. V lost 5 bases, J lost 4 bases, and 7 bases stayed unmatched. CDR3 DNA sequence: TGTGCCAGCAGTCCCCCGGACAGGGGGTTCTATGGCTACACCTTC. It translates to CASSPPDRGFYGYTF.

The chain recombines TRBV4-2 with TRBJ1-2; TRBD1 agrees at 10 bases. Trimming took 0 bases from V and 3 from J; bases not matched to a gene: 4. Germline-derived CDR1 and CDR2 are LGHNA and YNFKEQ. CDR3 size: 16 residues. This chain's CDR3 is CASSQERQGAHYGYTF. CDR3 nucleotides: TGTGCCAGCAGCCAAGAGCGACAGGGGGCCCACTATGGCTACACCTTC.

DNA of the CDR3: TGTGCCAGCGTCGACAGGGGGGACAGCAAAAACATTCAGTACTTC. It specifies CASVDRGDSKNIQYF. The chain employs TRBV27 and TRBJ2-4, with 9 bases that match TRBD1. The trim removed 8 bases at V and 3 bases at J, leaving 8 bases unmatched. Germline lookup yields CDR1 MNHEY and CDR2 SMNVEV (reference sequence). This CDR3 spans 15 amino acids.

V and J are TRBV28 and TRBJ1-2; 9 bases line up with TRBD1. The CDR3 has 14 residues. J lost 3 bases, V lost 4 bases, and 3 bases had no gene match. Per the germline V gene, CDR1 is MDHEN and CDR2 is SYDVKM. The CDR3, as DNA: TGTGCCAGCAGTTACAGGGGGCTGCACTATGGCTACACCTTC. It specifies CASSYRGLHYGYTF.

To note about this clone: This sample also contains other DNA sequences that code for the same CDR3. This sequence joins TRBV19 and TRBJ1-1; 8 bases map to TRBD1. CDR3 size: 14 residues. The germline gives CDR1 LNHDA, CDR2 SQIVND (reference sequence). V lost 3 bases to trimming and J lost 5 bases; unmatched junction nucleotides: 5. The CDR3 bases are TGTGCCAGTAGTATTTCAGGGGGCAGGACTGAAGCTTTCTTT. Encoded protein: CASSISGGRTEAFF. Supplemented by reference TRBV19 and TRBJ1-1, the full variable domain reads DGGITQSPKYLFRKEGQNVTLSCEQNLNHDAMYWYRQDPGQGLRLIYYSQIVNDFQKGDIAEGYSVSREKKESFPLTVTSAQKNPTAFYLCASSISGGRTEAFFGQGTRLTVV.

The chain employs TRBV27 and TRBJ2-1, with D tentatively TRBD1 (7 bases). Germline V gene data show CDR1 as MNHEY and CDR2 as SMNVEV (reference sequence). The V end was cut by 4 bases, the J end by 5 bases, with 18 bases between. This CDR3 is built from 16 residues. CDR3 loop: CASSYPVTGRHNEQFF. CDR3 coding DNA: TGTGCCAGCAGTTACCCCGTGACAGGGAGGCACAATGAGCAGTTCTTC.

This clone was picked up one time. V gene TRBV10-3 combines with J gene TRBJ1-5; D is unresolved. Deletions cut 4 bases from V and 3 bases from J, with 7 bases between. The germline V gene has CDR1 ENHRY and CDR2 SYGVKD. The CDR3 length is 13 residues. In DNA form, the CDR3 reads TGTGCCATCAGTGCAGTCCACAATCAGCCCCAGCATTTT. It is translated as CAISAVHNQPQHF.

The V call is TRBV27, the J call TRBJ2-1; D is unclear. The ends were cut back, 4 bases at V and 6 bases at J, with 10 bases in the middle. Germline V gene data show CDR1 as MNHEY and CDR2 as SMNVEV (reference sequence). The CDR3 spans 13 residues. CDR3 sequence: CASSSNIFNEQFF. The DNA of the CDR3 is TGTGCCAGCAGTTCTAATATTTTCAATGAGCAGTTCTTC.

V is TRBV19 and J is TRBJ2-1; 8 bases align to TRBD1. The CDR3 loop spans 18 amino acids. The germline CDR1 and CDR2 sequences are LNHDA and SQIVND (reference sequence). The V segment lost 6 bases and the J segment 3 bases; nucleotides outside the gene matches: 16. DNA for the CDR3: TGTGCCAGTAGCCCACCCCCCTACGCAGGGGGCAACTACAATGAGCAGTTCTTC. Translation: CASSPPPYAGGNYNEQFF.

Here the CDR3 reads CASTNSGSGPQYF. The CDR3 bases are TGCGCCAGCACTAATAGCGGGAGCGGACCGCAGTATTTT. The genes are TRBV5-1 and TRBJ2-3; 9 nucleotides match TRBD2. This CDR3 has 13 amino acids. With 6 bases clipped from V and 10 bases from J, the junction kept 9 bases outside the gene matches. CDR1 and CDR2 (germline): SGHRS, YFSETQ. Looking up the rest from reference TRBV5-1 and TRBJ2-3 gives the full variable domain: KAGVTQTPRYLIKTRGQQVTLSCSPISGHRSVSWYQQTPGQGLQFLFEYFSETQRNKGNFPGRFSGRQFSNSRSEMNVSTLELGDSALYLCASTNSGSGPQYFGPGTRLTVL.

The rearrangement uses TRBV5-4 and TRBJ2-1, with TRBD2 matching 8 bases. CDR3 length: 15 residues. Germline trimming cut 2 bases from V and 4 bases from J; bases unmatched to any gene: 5. In germline, CDR1 is SGHNT, CDR2 YYREEE (reference sequence). In nucleotides, the CDR3 is TGTGCCAGCAGCTTCATTAGCGGGGCATACAATGAGCAGTTCTTC. It yields the protein CASSFISGAYNEQFF.

The chain employs TRBV29-1 and TRBJ1-4, with TRBD1 identical over 11 bases. With V trimmed by 6 bases and J by 8 bases, 11 bases remained unmatched. Per germline, CDR1 SQVTM and CDR2 ANQGSEA. The CDR3 loop spans 15 amino acids. The CDR3 nucleotides read TGCAGCGTCGGCACAGGGGGGACAGGGGGAGAAAAACTGTTTTTT. It is translated as CSVGTGGTGGEKLFF.

This CDR3 is CSVGLAVTDTQYF. CDR3 DNA: TGCAGCGTAGGACTAGCGGTCACAGATACGCAGTATTTT. The chain couples TRBV29-1 to TRBJ2-3; 10 bases map to TRBD2. Germline V gene lookup returns CDR1 SQVTM and CDR2 ANQGSEA. This CDR3 has 13 residues. Losses at the gene ends were 6 bases for V and 2 bases for J; bases not matched to a gene: 2.

This chain uses TRBV11-2 with TRBJ1-5, with a weak D call TRBD1 (5 bases). This CDR3 spans 14 amino acids. Germline V gene sequence: CDR1 SGHAT, CDR2 FQNNGV. V was clipped by 1 base and J by 5 bases, with 9 bases between them. CDR3 protein: CASSLGIGDQPQHF. For the CDR3, the DNA is TGTGCCAGCAGCTTAGGGATAGGGGATCAGCCCCAGCATTTT.

This clone was counted a few times. The CDR3 nucleotides read TGTGCCAGCAGCCCCGTTAGCGGGGGCTCCTACGAGCAGTACTTC. Its protein is CASSPVSGGSYEQYF. The chain joins TRBV7-6 to TRBJ2-7; the match to TRBD2 covers 9 bases. Germline CDR1 and CDR2: SGHVS and FNYEAQ. CDR3 length: 15 amino acids. J lost 0 bases, V lost 5 bases, and 5 bases had no gene match.

This rearrangement joins TRBV28 to TRBJ2-7, with TRBD1 matching over 10 bases. J gave up 1 base and V 3 bases, and 3 bases lay outside the gene matches. Germline V gene data show CDR1 as MDHEN and CDR2 as SYDVKM. The CDR3 runs 15 residues. The CDR3 sequence is CASSFGQGGSYEQYF. The DNA of the CDR3 is TGTGCCAGCAGTTTCGGACAGGGGGGGTCCTACGAGCAGTACTTC. Supplemented by reference TRBV28 and TRBJ2-7, the full variable domain reads DVKVTQSSRYLVKRTGEKVFLECVQDMDHENMFWYRQDPGLGLRLIYFSYDVKMKEKGDIPEGYSVSREKKERFSLILESASTNQTSMYLCASSFGQGGSYEQYFGPGTRLTVT.

This chain connects TRBV6-1 to TRBJ1-5; 11 bases match TRBD1. The CDR3 covers 18 residues. The trim removed 0 bases at V and 3 bases at J, leaving 7 bases unmatched. CDR1 is MNHNS and CDR2 is SASEGT in the germline V gene. The CDR3 DNA sequence: TGTGCCAGCAGTGAAGCCGGCGGGACAGGGGGTCTCAATCAGCCCCAGCATTTT. Its protein product is CASSEAGGTGGLNQPQHF.

In the case of this clone: This CDR3 is also generated by other DNA sequences in the sample. CDR3 in amino acids: CASSVRGSSYEQYF. CDR3 coding DNA: TGTGCCAGCAGCGTACGAGGAAGCTCCTACGAGCAGTACTTC. This rearrangement joins TRBV9 to TRBJ2-7; no firm D call. Deletions cut 1 base from V and 0 bases from J, with 8 bases between. The CDR3 sequence is 14 residues long. Germline CDR1 SGDLS, CDR2 YYNGEE.

The chain couples TRBV19 to TRBJ2-1, with D perhaps TRBD1 (5 bases). With 3 bases removed from V and 4 bases from J, the gap between germline ends came to 10 bases. The CDR3 runs to 14 residues. Germline CDR1 and CDR2: LNHDA and SQIVND (reference sequence). CDR3 protein: CASSIGAAYNEQFF. CDR3 in DNA: TGTGCCAGTAGTATTGGGGCGGCTTACAATGAGCAGTTCTTC.

The rearrangement links TRBV19 to TRBJ1-1; D is unclear. This CDR3 has 13 residues. V was shortened by 7 bases and J by 5 bases, with 14 bases between the two germline ends. The germline V gene encodes CDR1 LNHDA and CDR2 SQIVND (reference sequence). The CDR3 region is CASTDSPMTEAFF. CDR3 in DNA: TGTGCCAGTACCGACTCCCCTATGACTGAAGCTTTCTTT.

This rearrangement joins TRBV19 to TRBJ1-2; a weak D match, TRBD1 (6 bases). CDR1 and CDR2 (germline): LNHDA, SQIVND (reference sequence). The CDR3 runs to 12 residues. V lost 4 bases and J lost 5, with 8 bases in between. The CDR3 protein is CASSTGQYGYTF. The CDR3 DNA follows: TGTGCCAGTAGTACCGGACAGTATGGCTACACCTTC.

The chain carries TRBV11-3 and TRBJ2-1; the D is unclear. The CDR3 contains 12 residues. CDR1 and CDR2 from the germline V gene are SGHNT and YENEEA. V lost 4 bases, J lost 3 bases, and 4 bases lay in between. The CDR3 bases are TGTGCCAGCAGCTGGAGCTACAATGAGCAGTTCTTC. This encodes CASSWSYNEQFF.

The V and J genes are TRBV3-1 (or the pseudogene TRBV3-2) and TRBJ2-2; 7 bases are a match to TRBD1. CDR1 and CDR2 from the germline V gene are LGHDT and YNNKEL (reference sequence). Trimming at V came to 3 bases and at J to 6 bases, leaving 13 bases not matched to a gene. The CDR3 consists of 17 residues. The CDR3 sequence: CASSQILTHTGAGELFF. DNA of the CDR3: TGTGCCAGCAGCCAGATCCTGACCCATACAGGGGCCGGGGAGCTGTTTTTT.

J is TRBJ1-1 and V is TRBV28; no clear D gene. The CDR3 extends over 15 amino acids. CDR1 and CDR2 (germline): MDHEN, SYDVKM. V was clipped by 7 bases and J by 1 base, with 16 bases between them. The CDR3 here is CASKPEDLANTEAFF. The CDR3 DNA reads as TGTGCCAGCAAACCCGAAGATTTGGCGAACACTGAAGCTTTCTTT.

This sequence joins TRBV28 and TRBJ1-1; the D gene is possibly TRBD1 (6 bases). Germline V gene data show CDR1 as MDHEN and CDR2 as SYDVKM. Trimming removed 9 bases at V and 8 bases at J, with 19 bases between. The CDR3 is 13 residues long. The CDR3 loop reads CARSITGPPEAFF. The CDR3 nucleotides read TGTGCCAGATCCATTACAGGGCCCCCCGAAGCTTTCTTT.

The table lists this clone with a count of one. The genes are TRBV20-1 and TRBJ2-5; 10 bases agree with TRBD2. Germline lookup yields CDR1 DFQATT and CDR2 SNEGSKA (reference sequence). CDR3 length equals 13 residues. Trimming at V came to 3 bases and at J to 5 bases, leaving 3 bases not matched to a gene. CDR3 protein: CSASLAGVETQYF. As DNA, the CDR3 is TGCAGTGCTAGTCTAGCGGGAGTCGAGACCCAGTACTTC.